This T cell receptor (beta chain) came from a study of cytomegalovirus exposure and HLA in healthy donors. Study conclusions and caveats: Three of the chains that were CMV-associated were confirmed in vitro to be specific for CMV antigens. Exclusion applied to some V segments, including TRBV6-2 and TRBV6-3, as they were indistinguishable. Later on, an analysis found that several of the most significant clusters appeared to be linked to common viral pathogens, which included parvovirus B19.

As regards this clone: The antigen is undetermined.

The CDR3 has 15 residues. Germline V gives CDR1 MNHEY, CDR2 SMNVEV (reference sequence). V was cut by 2 bases and J by 0 bases, with 11 bases left in between. The study ran its PCR with 60 Vbeta and 13 Jbeta primers. Sequencing used immunoSEQ multiplex PCR; TCRdb keeps in-frame clones, though not all of them. The data contain 200,000 to 250,000 clones, more than 60% of them singletons. The rearrangement uses TRBV27 and TRBJ2-7; D is uncertain. What was sequenced was PBMCs. The TCR sequence derives from a girl aged 2-10 years in good health and CMV-seronegative. CDR3: CASSLNYKSSYEQYF. The CDR3 DNA reads as TGTGCCAGCAGTTTAAATTATAAGAGCTCCTACGAGCAGTACTTC.